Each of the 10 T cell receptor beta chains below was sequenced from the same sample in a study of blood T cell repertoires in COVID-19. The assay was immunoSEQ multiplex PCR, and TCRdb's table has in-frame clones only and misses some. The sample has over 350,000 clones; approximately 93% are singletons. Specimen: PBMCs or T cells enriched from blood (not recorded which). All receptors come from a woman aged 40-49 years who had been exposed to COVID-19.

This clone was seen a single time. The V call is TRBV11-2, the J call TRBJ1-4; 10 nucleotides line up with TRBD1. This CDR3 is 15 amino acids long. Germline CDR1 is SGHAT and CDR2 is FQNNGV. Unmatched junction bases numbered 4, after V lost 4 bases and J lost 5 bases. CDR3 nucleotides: TGTGCCAGCAGCTCGGACAGGGGGGTCAATGAAAAACTGTTTTTT. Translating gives CASSSDRGVNEKLFF.

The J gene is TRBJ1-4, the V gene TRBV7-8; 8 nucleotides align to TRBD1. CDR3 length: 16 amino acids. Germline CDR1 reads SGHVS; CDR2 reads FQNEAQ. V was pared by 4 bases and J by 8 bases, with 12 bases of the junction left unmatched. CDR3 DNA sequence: TGTGCCAGCAGCTGGGGACAGGCTGTGGCACCGGAAAAACTGTTTTTT. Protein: CASSWGQAVAPEKLFF.

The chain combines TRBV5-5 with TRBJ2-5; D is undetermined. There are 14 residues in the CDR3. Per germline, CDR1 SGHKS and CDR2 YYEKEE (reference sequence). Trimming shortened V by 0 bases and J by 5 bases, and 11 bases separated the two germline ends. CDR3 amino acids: CASSLEGGRETQYF. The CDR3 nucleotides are TGTGCCAGCAGCTTGGAAGGCGGTCGGGAGACCCAGTACTTC.

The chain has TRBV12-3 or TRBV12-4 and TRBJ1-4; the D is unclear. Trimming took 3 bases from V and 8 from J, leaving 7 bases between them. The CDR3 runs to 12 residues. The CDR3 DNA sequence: TGTGCCAGCAGTTTGCGGGAAGAAAAACTGTTTTTT. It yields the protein CASSLREEKLFF.

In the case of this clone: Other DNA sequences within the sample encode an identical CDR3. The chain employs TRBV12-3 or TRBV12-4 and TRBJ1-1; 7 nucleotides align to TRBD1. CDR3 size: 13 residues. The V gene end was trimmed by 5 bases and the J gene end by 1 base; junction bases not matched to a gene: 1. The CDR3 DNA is TGTGCCAGCAGTAGGACAGGGAACACTGAAGCTTTCTTT. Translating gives CASSRTGNTEAFF.

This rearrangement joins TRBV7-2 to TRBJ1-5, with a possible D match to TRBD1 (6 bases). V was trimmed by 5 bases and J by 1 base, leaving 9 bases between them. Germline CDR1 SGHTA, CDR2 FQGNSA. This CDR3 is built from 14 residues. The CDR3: CASSRQVSNQPQHF. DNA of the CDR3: TGTGCCAGCAGCAGACAGGTCAGCAATCAGCCCCAGCATTTT.

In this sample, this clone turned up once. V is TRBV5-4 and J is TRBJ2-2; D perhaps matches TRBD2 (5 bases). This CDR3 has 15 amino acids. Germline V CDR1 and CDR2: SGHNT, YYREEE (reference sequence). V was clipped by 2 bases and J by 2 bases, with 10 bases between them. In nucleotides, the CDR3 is TGTGCCAGCAGCTTTGGAGGAGTCAACACCGGGGAGCTGTTTTTT. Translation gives CASSFGGVNTGELFF.

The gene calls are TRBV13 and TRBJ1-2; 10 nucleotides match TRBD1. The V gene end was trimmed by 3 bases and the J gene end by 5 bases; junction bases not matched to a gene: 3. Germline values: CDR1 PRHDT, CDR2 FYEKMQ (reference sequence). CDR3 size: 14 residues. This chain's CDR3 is CASSFDRGRYGYTF. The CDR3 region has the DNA TGTGCCAGCAGCTTCGACAGGGGGCGATATGGCTACACCTTC.

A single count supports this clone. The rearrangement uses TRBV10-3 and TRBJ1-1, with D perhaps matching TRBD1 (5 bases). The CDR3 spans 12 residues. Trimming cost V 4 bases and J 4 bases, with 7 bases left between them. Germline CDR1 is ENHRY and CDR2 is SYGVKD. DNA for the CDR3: TGTGCCATCAGTGCCGGGGGCACTGAAGCTTTCTTT. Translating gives CAISAGGTEAFF.

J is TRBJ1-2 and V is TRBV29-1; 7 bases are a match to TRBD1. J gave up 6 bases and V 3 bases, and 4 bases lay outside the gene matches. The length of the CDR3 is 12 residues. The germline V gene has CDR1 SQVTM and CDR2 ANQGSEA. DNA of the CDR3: TGCAGCGTTGAGGGGGACAGCCATGGCTACACCTTC. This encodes CSVEGDSHGYTF.